The rows below give T cell receptor beta chains drawn from one sample of a study of neurological immune-mediated disorders. TCRdb fed the 5' RACE reads into MiXCR, producing one record per CDR3 protein. Of around 51,000 distinct CDR3 sequences listed, roughly 12% were seen once; the top ten hold approximately 9%. What was sequenced was PBMCs. All receptors derive from a male donor with HTLV-1-associated myelopathy (HAM/TSP). Both conserved end residues are part of each CDR3. A D gene is named only where the DNA matches it firmly. Clone sizes are given selectively: once, few, many, or a class where the clone is expanded.

abundance	d_gene	v_gene	j_gene	CDR3nt	CDR3aa
many	-	TRBV24-1	TRBJ2-4	TGTGCCACCCGGGGAGCTCTAGCCAAAAACATTCAGTACTTC	CATRGALAKNIQYF
many	-	TRBV12-3/TRBV12-4	TRBJ1-1	TGTGCCAGCAGTTTTAAGCCCGATAGCACTGAAGCTTTCTTT	CASSFKPDSTEAFF
many	-	TRBV7-3	TRBJ1-1	TGTGCCAGCAGCTTAGTAACAGGGACGAACACTGAAGCTTTCTTT	CASSLVTGTNTEAFF
few	-	TRBV20-1	TRBJ1-4	TGCAGTGCTACTGGGGGACCGTATGAAAAACTGTTTTTT	CSATGGPYEKLFF
many	TRBD1	TRBV5-1	TRBJ1-5	TGCGCCAGCAGCCCCGGGACAGGGGGCAATCAGCCCCAGCATTTT	CASSPGTGGNQPQHF
many	TRBD2	TRBV5-6	TRBJ2-3	TGTGCCAGCAGCTTTGAGGTAGCGGGGGGTAGCACAGATACGCAGTATTTT	CASSFEVAGGSTDTQYF
many	TRBD1	TRBV6-5	TRBJ2-7	TGTGCCAGCAGCCACCCCCGACAGGGGGCCTACGAGCAGTACTTC	CASSHPRQGAYEQYF
many	-	TRBV3-1	TRBJ1-5	TGTGCCAGCAGCCAAGGGTTTAGCAATCAGCCCCAGCATTTT	CASSQGFSNQPQHF
few	TRBD2	TRBV7-2	TRBJ2-7	TGTGCCAGCAGCTTAAGACCGGGGGGTTACGAGCAGTACTTC	CASSLRPGGYEQYF
many	-	TRBV5-1	TRBJ2-3	TGCGCCAGCAGCTGGCAGGACGAGGAGTCAGATACGCAGTATTTT	CASSWQDEESDTQYF
many	TRBD1	TRBV10-3	TRBJ1-5	TGTGCCGTGAGCCAGGACAGGGTGGGTCAGCCCCAGCATTTT	CAVSQDRVGQPQHF
many	-	TRBV5-1	TRBJ2-1	TGCGCCAGCAGCTTGTCGACAGGACCCTACAATGAGCAGTTCTTC	CASSLSTGPYNEQFF
many	TRBD2	TRBV28	TRBJ2-1	TGTGCCAGCTCAGTCGGGGGGGCCAGGAATGAGCAGTTCTTC	CASSVGGARNEQFF
many	TRBD1	TRBV5-5	TRBJ1-1	TGTGCCAGCAGCTTGTTTGACAGGGCCCGCGCTGAAGCTTTCTTT	CASSLFDRARAEAFF
-	TRBD1	TRBV20-1	TRBJ1-2	TGCAGTGCATTCACAGGGGGCAGGATCAGCAACTATGGCTACACCTTC	CSAFTGGRISNYGYTF
many	TRBD2	TRBV5-1	TRBJ2-1	TGCGCCAGCAGCTTGGAGGACGGGGGGGCGTTCAATGAGCAGTTCTTC	CASSLEDGGAFNEQFF
many	TRBD1	TRBV5-1	TRBJ1-2	TGCGCCAGCAGCCTTACCGGGACAGCGTATGGCTACACCTTC	CASSLTGTAYGYTF
many	-	TRBV7-9	TRBJ2-1	TGTGCCAGCAGCTTAGAGGGAGGATGGGGACAGGAGCAGTTCTTC	CASSLEGGWGQEQFF
many	-	TRBV7-2	TRBJ1-6	TGTGCCAGCAGCCGTAACCGGGACATAGGGGGTTCACCCCTCCACTTT	CASSRNRDIGGSPLHF
many	-	TRBV7-9	TRBJ2-2	TGTGCCAGCAGCCTGAGCGGGGAGCTGTTTTTT	CASSLSGELFF
many	-	TRBV20-1	TRBJ1-6	TGCAGTGCTAGAGATGCGGGGGGGGGTTCACCCCTCCACTTT	CSARDAGGGSPLHF
many	-	TRBV6-2/TRBV6-3	TRBJ1-1	TGTGCCAGCAGTGAACAAGGACTAAACACTGAAGCTTTCTTT	CASSEQGLNTEAFF
many	-	TRBV5-1	TRBJ2-2	TGCGCCAGCAGCTCCGGGGGAAGGACCGGGGAGCTGTTTTTT	CASSSGGRTGELFF
many	TRBD1	TRBV20-1	TRBJ1-5	TGCAGTGCTAGTTTTGGACAGGCCCAGCATTTT	CSASFGQAQHF
many	-	TRBV20-1	TRBJ1-5	TGCAGTGCTTCAAACCCTGATCAGCCCCAGCATTTT	CSASNPDQPQHF
-	-	TRBV6-4	TRBJ2-3	TGTGCCAGCAGAGACTCGAATCGGGAATTCGGTACGCAGTATTTT	CASRDSNREFGTQYF
many	TRBD1	TRBV19	TRBJ2-7	TGTGCCAGTAGTCCGGGGACAGGGTACGAGCAGTACTTC	CASSPGTGYEQYF
many	TRBD1	TRBV7-2	TRBJ2-7	TGTGCCAGCAGCTTTACAGGGGGCTACGAGCAGTACTTC	CASSFTGGYEQYF
many	TRBD1	TRBV7-2	TRBJ1-4	TGTGCCAGCCGACAGGGAGTGTGGGAAAAACTGTTTTTT	CASRQGVWEKLFF
many	TRBD1	TRBV5-8	TRBJ2-1	TGTGCCAGCAGACCTCAGACAGGGGCCAATTACAATGAGCAGTTCTTC	CASRPQTGANYNEQFF
many	-	TRBV12-3/TRBV12-4	TRBJ2-6	TGTGCCAGCAGCCTCCGGGACCGCATCTCTGGGGCCAACGTCCTGACTTTC	CASSLRDRISGANVLTF
many	TRBD2	TRBV5-1	TRBJ2-1	TGCGCCAGCATCCTTACGACTAGCGGGGGCTACAATGAGCAGTTCTTC	CASILTTSGGYNEQFF
many	TRBD1	TRBV28	TRBJ2-7	TGTGCCAGCAGCCGAGGGACAGGGGGCCCCTACGAGCAGTACTTC	CASSRGTGGPYEQYF
many	TRBD1	TRBV11-2	TRBJ1-6	TGTGCCAGCAGCACTACGGGACAGGGACGTTCACCCCTCCACTTT	CASSTTGQGRSPLHF
-	TRBD1	TRBV24-1	TRBJ2-2	TGTGCCACCAGTGACGCGGGACAGGGGAACACCGGGGAGCCGTTTTTT	CATSDAGQGNTGEPFF
many	-	TRBV5-1	TRBJ1-1	TGCGCCAGCAGCTTGGAGAGTGTGAACACTGAAGCTTTCTTT	CASSLESVNTEAFF
few	-	TRBV5-1	TRBJ1-2	TGCGCCAGCAGCTTGGTTGGGGCGGAGGTGTTATATGGCTACACCTTC	CASSLVGAEVLYGYTF
many	-	TRBV29-1	TRBJ1-2	TGCAGCGTTGAAATGATAGGGGGCTATGGCTACACCTTC	CSVEMIGGYGYTF
many	-	TRBV5-1	TRBJ2-5	TGCGCCAGCAGCCCGACTGTACAAGAGACCCAGTACTTC	CASSPTVQETQYF
many	-	TRBV20-1	TRBJ1-5	TGCAGTGCGAGACGTGGGACTAGAAGCAATCAGCCCCAGCATTTT	CSARRGTRSNQPQHF
many	TRBD1	TRBV5-1	TRBJ1-1	TGCGCCAGCAGCAAAGACAGGGGTATTGCTGAAGCTTTCTTT	CASSKDRGIAEAFF
many	TRBD1	TRBV27	TRBJ2-7	TGTGCCAGCAGTTTAGAACAGGGGCGCTACGAGCAGTACTTC	CASSLEQGRYEQYF
many	TRBD2	TRBV29-1	TRBJ2-5	TGCAGCGTGGCAGCGGGGGGCCGACAAGAGACCCAGTACTTC	CSVAAGGRQETQYF
many	-	TRBV12-3/TRBV12-4	TRBJ2-1	TGTGCCAGCAGTCGACTAGTAACCAATGAGCAGTTCTTC	CASSRLVTNEQFF
many	TRBD1	TRBV12-3/TRBV12-4	TRBJ2-4	TGTGCCAGCAGTCATCCGGGACAGGGGTCCAAAAACATTCAGTACTTC	CASSHPGQGSKNIQYF
many	-	TRBV5-5	TRBJ2-7	TGTGCCAGCACCCCGGGGGCTCACTCCTACGAGCAGTACTTC	CASTPGAHSYEQYF